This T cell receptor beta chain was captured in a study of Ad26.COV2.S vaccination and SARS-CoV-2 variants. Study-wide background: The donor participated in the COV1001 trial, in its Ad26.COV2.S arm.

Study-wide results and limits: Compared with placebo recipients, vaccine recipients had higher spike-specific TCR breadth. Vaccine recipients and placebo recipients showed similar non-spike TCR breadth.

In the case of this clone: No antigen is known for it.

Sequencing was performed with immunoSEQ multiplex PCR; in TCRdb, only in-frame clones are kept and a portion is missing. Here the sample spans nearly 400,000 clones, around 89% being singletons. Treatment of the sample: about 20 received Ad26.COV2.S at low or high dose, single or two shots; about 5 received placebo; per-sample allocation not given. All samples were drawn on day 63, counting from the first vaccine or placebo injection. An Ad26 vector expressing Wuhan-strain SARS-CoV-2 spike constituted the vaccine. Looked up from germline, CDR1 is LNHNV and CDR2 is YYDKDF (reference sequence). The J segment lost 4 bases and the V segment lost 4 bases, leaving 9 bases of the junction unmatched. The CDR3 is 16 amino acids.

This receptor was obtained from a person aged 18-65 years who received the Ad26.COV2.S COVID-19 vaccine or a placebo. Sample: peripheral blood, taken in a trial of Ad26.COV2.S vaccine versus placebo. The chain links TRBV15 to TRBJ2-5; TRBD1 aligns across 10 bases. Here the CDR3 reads CATSNLRQGAGETQYF. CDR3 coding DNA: TGTGCCACCAGCAACCTGCGACAGGGGGCTGGAGAGACCCAGTACTTC.